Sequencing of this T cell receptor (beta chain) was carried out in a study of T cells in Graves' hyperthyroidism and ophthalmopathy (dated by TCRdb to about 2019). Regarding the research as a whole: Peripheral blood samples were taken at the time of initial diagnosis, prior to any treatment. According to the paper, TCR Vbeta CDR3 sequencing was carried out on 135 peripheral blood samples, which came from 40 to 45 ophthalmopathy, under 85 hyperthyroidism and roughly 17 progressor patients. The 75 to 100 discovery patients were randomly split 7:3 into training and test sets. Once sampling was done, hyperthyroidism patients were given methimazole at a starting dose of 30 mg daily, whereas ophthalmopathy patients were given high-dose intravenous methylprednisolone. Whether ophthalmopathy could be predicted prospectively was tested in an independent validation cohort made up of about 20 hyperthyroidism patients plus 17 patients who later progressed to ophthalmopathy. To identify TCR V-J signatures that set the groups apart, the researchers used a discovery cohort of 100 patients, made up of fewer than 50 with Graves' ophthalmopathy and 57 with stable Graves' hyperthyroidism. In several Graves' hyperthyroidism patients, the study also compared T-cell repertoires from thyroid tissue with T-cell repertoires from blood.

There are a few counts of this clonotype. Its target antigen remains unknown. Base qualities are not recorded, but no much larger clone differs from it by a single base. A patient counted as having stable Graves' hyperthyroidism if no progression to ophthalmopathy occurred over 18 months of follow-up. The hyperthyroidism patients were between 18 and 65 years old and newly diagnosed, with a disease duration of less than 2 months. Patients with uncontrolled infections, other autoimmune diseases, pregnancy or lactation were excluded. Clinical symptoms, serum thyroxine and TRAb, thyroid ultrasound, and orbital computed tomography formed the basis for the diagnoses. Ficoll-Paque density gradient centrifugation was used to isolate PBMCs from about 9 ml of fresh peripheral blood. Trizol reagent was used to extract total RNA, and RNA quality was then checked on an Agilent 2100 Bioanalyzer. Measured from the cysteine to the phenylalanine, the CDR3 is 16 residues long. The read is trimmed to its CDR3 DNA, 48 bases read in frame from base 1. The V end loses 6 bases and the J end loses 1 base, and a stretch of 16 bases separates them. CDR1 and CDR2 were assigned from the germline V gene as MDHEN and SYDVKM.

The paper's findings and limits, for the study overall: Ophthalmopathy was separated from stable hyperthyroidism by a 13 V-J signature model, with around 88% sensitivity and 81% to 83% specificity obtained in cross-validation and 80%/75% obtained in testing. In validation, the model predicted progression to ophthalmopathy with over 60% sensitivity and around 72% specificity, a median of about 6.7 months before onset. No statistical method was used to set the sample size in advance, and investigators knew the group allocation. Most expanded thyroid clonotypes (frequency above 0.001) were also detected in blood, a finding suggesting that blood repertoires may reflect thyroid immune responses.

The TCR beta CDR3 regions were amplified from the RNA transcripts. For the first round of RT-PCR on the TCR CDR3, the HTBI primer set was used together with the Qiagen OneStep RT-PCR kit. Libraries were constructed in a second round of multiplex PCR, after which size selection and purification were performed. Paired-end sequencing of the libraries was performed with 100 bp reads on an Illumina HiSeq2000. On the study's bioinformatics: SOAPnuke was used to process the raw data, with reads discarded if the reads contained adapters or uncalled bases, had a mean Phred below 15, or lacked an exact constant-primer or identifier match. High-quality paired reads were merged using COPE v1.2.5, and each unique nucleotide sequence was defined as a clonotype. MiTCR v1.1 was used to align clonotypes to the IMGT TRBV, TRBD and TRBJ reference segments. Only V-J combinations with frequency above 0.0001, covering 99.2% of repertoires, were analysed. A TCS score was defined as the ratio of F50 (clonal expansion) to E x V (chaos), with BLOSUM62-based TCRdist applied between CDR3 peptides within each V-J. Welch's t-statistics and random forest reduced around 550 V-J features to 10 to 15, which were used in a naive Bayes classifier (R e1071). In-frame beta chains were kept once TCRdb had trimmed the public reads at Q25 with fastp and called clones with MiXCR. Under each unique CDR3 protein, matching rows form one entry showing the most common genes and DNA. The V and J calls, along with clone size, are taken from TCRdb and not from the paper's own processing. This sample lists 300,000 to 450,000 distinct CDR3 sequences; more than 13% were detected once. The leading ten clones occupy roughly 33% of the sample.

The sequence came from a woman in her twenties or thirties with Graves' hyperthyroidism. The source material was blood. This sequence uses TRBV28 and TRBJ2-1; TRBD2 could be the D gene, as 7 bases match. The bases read TGTGCCAGCAGCCTCATAGGGGGAGGGTCCTACAATGAGCAGTTCTTC. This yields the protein CASSLIGGGSYNEQFF.